The clone carrying this T cell receptor (beta chain) was seen a few times. It was with 60 Vbeta and 13 Jbeta primers that the PCR ran. Assay used: immunoSEQ multiplex PCR; TCRdb lists only in-frame clones, some missing. Among around 120,000 clones listed, about three quarters were seen once. V was pared by 0 bases and J by 3 bases, with 1 base of the junction left unmatched. CDR3 length: 13 residues. Germline-derived CDR1 and CDR2 are GTSNPN and SVGIG (reference sequence). This record belongs to a study of cytomegalovirus exposure and HLA in healthy donors. What was sequenced was PBMCs. This sequence joins TRBV30 and TRBJ2-7, with TRBD1 matching over 8 bases. The sequence came from a woman in her thirties or forties in good health and CMV-seronegative. The CDR3 is CAWSVDRVYEQYF. CDR3 coding DNA: TGTGCCTGGAGTGTGGACAGGGTCTACGAGCAGTACTTC.